This is a list of T cell receptor beta chains from one sample in a study of immune evolution from preneoplasia to lung adenocarcinoma. Clones were sequenced by immunoSEQ multiplex PCR, and TCRdb holds only the in-frame ones, with some missing. Here the sample spans 16,000 or so clones, approximately 86% being singletons. The sequencing sample was made of FFPE invasive lung adenocarcinoma tissue. All receptors derive from a person aged 70 to 85 with invasive lung adenocarcinoma. Each CDR3 is given with its conserved first and last residue. D genes are given only for firm matches. Expanded clones get a size class; other rows say once, few or many, or leave the size out.

>TRBV7-9|-|TRBJ1-2|few
CASSIGAVGYTF
TGTGCCAGCAGCATCGGGGCAGTTGGCTACACCTTC
>TRBV2|-|TRBJ2-5|-
CASSFYGETQYF
TGTGCCAGCAGTTTTTACGGGGAGACCCAGTACTTC
>TRBV27|TRBD2|TRBJ2-1|-
CASRTSGVYNEQFF
TGTGCCAGCAGGACTAGCGGGGTATACAATGAGCAGTTCTTC
>TRBV30|-|TRBJ2-7|-
CAWSSAREREQYF
TGTGCCTGGTCTTCGGCCAGGGAAAGAGAGCAGTACTTC
>TRBV27|-|TRBJ1-1|once
CASSFGLNTEAFF
TGTGCCAGCAGTTTCGGCTTGAACACTGAAGCTTTCTTT
>TRBV28|-|TRBJ1-2|-
CASSLQGSGYGYTF
TGTGCCAGCAGCCTACAGGGTAGCGGCTATGGCTACACCTTC
>TRBV28|-|TRBJ1-5|-
CASSLWSGFNQPQHF
TGTGCCAGCAGTTTATGGTCGGGGTTCAATCAGCCCCAGCATTTT
>TRBV30|TRBD2|TRBJ2-3|-
CAWSVSRGGTDTQYF
TGTGCCTGGAGTGTATCGCGGGGGGGCACAGATACGCAGTATTTT
>TRBV9|TRBD2|TRBJ2-2|-
CASSVEASGKAGELFF
TGTGCCAGCAGCGTAGAGGCTAGCGGGAAGGCCGGGGAGCTGTTTTTT
>TRBV5-8|-|TRBJ2-2|-
CASSSLVTGYTGELFF
TGTGCCAGCAGCTCTTTAGTGACAGGCTACACCGGGGAGCTGTTTTTT
>TRBV4-1|-|TRBJ2-1|-
CASSQEWGARGAHNEQFF
TGCGCCAGCAGCCAAGAATGGGGGGCCCGGGGGGCACACAATGAGCAGTTCTTC
>TRBV4-2|-|TRBJ2-7|-
CASSRTPSRRVDCEQYF
TGTGCCAGCAGCCGAACCCCGAGCAGGAGGGTCGACTGCGAGCAGTACTTC
>TRBV27|-|TRBJ1-2|once
CASTPSGGWGYGYTF
TGTGCCAGCACCCCTTCCGGGGGCTGGGGCTATGGCTACACCTTC
>TRBV28|-|TRBJ2-1|-
CASSPQPKRGEQFF
TGTGCCAGCAGTCCCCAACCTAAGCGAGGTGAGCAGTTCTTC
>TRBV27|TRBD1|TRBJ1-4|-
CASSLFAPDRAINEKLFF
TGTGCCAGCAGTCTCTTCGCCCCCGACAGGGCCATTAATGAAAAACTGTTTTTT
>TRBV28|TRBD1|TRBJ1-5|once
CASSKDTGDRARQPQHF
TGTGCCAGCAGTAAAGATACCGGAGACAGGGCTAGGCAGCCCCAGCATTTT
>TRBV28|TRBD1|TRBJ1-5|-
CATRGGVNQPQHF
TGTGCCACCAGGGGGGGGGTCAATCAGCCCCAGCATTTT
>TRBV28|-|TRBJ2-7|few
CASSSSVLRTEQYF
TGTGCCAGCAGTAGTAGTGTACTCCGCACCGAGCAGTACTTC
>TRBV29-1|-|TRBJ1-1|-
CSTESNTEAFF
TGCAGCACGGAGTCGAACACTGAAGCTTTCTTT
>TRBV7-9|TRBD1|TRBJ2-5|-
CTSSKGTGGETQYF
TGTACCAGCAGCAAAGGGACAGGGGGAGAGACCCAGTACTTC
>TRBV7-8|TRBD1|TRBJ2-1|-
CASSPTGGARGEQFF
TGTGCCAGCAGCCCTACAGGGGGCGCAAGGGGTGAGCAGTTCTTC
>TRBV28|-|TRBJ2-1|-
CASGRRWDEQFF
TGTGCCAGCGGTAGGCGCTGGGATGAGCAGTTCTTC
>TRBV6-5|-|TRBJ2-2|-
CASSYVAGELFF
TGTGCCAGCAGTTACGTGGCCGGGGAGCTGTTTTTT
>TRBV30|-|TRBJ1-1|-
CAWSVSTFMDTEAFF
TGTGCCTGGAGTGTTAGCACTTTCATGGACACTGAAGCTTTCTTT
>TRBV11-1|-|TRBJ2-3|-
CASSLEGQSTDTQYF
TGTGCCAGCAGCTTAGAGGGGCAGAGCACAGATACGCAGTATTTT
>TRBV11-1|-|TRBJ2-5|once
CASSLGAREETQYF
TGTGCCAGCAGCCTAGGGGCCAGGGAAGAGACCCAGTACTTC
>TRBV15|TRBD1|TRBJ1-1|-
CATSRALTGGTEAFF
TGTGCCACCAGCAGGGCACTTACAGGGGGCACTGAAGCTTTCTTT
>TRBV4-2|-|TRBJ2-1|few
CASSLVLGNEQFF
TGTGCCAGCAGCCTGGTTCTGGGAAATGAGCAGTTCTTC